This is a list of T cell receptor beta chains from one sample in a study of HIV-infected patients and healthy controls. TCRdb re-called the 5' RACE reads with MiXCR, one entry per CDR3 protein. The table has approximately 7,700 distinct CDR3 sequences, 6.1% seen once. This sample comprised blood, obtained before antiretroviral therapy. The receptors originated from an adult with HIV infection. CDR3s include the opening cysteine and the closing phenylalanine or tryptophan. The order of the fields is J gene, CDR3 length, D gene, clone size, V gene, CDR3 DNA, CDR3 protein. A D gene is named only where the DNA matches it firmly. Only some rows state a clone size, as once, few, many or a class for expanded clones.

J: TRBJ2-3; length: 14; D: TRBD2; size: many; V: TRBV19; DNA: TGTGCCAGTAGCGGACTAGCGGGAACAGATACGCAGTATTTT; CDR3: CASSGLAGTDTQYF
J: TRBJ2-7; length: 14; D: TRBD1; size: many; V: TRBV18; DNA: TGTGCCAGCTCACCCGGGACAGGGGGCTACGAGCAGTACTTC; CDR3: CASSPGTGGYEQYF
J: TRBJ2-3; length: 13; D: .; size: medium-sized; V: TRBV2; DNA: TGTGCCAGCAGTACCACGGTGGGAGATACGCAGTATTTT; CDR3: CASSTTVGDTQYF
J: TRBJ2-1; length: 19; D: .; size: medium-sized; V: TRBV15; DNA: TGTGCCACCAGCAGGGACAACGGCCCTGCCGCCTGGCCTAGGGATGAGCAGTTCTTC; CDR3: CATSRDNGPAAWPRDEQFF
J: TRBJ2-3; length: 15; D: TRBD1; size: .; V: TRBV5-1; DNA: TGCGCCAGCAGCTTGGGAACAGGGGGCACAGATACGCAGTATTTT; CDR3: CASSLGTGGTDTQYF
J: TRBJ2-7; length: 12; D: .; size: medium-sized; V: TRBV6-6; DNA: TGTGCCAGCAGTCTACTCCCCTACGAGCAGTACTTC; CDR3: CASSLLPYEQYF
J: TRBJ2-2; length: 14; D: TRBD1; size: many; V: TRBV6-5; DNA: TGTGCCAGCAGTCACCTGACAGGGTCCGGGGAGCTGTTTTTT; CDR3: CASSHLTGSGELFF
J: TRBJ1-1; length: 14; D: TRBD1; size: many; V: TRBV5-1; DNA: TGCGCCAGCAGAGAAGGACAGGGAAGCACTGAAGCTTTCTTT; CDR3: CASREGQGSTEAFF
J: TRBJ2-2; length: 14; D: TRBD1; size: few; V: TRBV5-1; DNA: TGCGCCAGCAGCTCCGGGACAGGAACCGGGGAGCTGTTTTTT; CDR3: CASSSGTGTGELFF
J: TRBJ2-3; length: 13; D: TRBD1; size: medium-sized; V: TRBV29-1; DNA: TGCAGCTTGACAGGGACCAACACAGATACGCAGTATTTT; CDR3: CSLTGTNTDTQYF
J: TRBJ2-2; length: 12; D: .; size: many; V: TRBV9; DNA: TGTGCCAGCAGCACCCACACCGGGGAGCTGTTTTTT; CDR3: CASSTHTGELFF
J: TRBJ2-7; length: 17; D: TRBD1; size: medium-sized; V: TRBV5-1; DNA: TGCGCCAGCAGCTTAGATAACCAGGGGGCGGTATCCTACGAGCAGTACTTC; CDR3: CASSLDNQGAVSYEQYF
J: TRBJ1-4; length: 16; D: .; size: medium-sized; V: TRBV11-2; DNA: TGTGCCAGCAGCTTAGTTTATGGAGGCTCCAATGAAAAACTGTTTTTT; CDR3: CASSLVYGGSNEKLFF
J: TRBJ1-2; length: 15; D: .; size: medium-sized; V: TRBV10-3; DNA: TGTGCCATCAGTGAGTCGGTCGTAACAGGGAATGGCTACACCTTC; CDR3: CAISESVVTGNGYTF
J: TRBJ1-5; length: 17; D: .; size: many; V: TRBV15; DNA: TGTGCCACCAGCAGAGATCTTGGCACCAATAGCAATCAGCCCCAGCATTTT; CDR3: CATSRDLGTNSNQPQHF
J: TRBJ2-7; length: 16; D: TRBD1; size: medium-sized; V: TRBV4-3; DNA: TGCGCCAGCAGCCAAGATCTCGACAGGGGGCTGGGGGAGCAGTACTTC; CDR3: CASSQDLDRGLGEQYF
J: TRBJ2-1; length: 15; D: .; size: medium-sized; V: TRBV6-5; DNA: TGTGCCAGCAGTTACGGGGGAGGGGGTCCCAATGAGCAGTTCTTC; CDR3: CASSYGGGGPNEQFF
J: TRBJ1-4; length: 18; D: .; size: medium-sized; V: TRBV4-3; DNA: TGCGCCAGCAGCCAAGATTCGACCGCAGCAGCCCTTAATGAAAAACTGTTTTTT; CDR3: CASSQDSTAAALNEKLFF